Listed below are T cell receptor beta chains from one sample, sequenced in a study of OX40 agonist ivuxolimab in advanced cancers. The assay was immunoSEQ multiplex PCR, and TCRdb's table has in-frame clones only and misses some. The sample lists 70,000 to 80,000 clones; 90% to 95% were seen once. The sequences come from CD4+ or CD8+ T cells sorted from blood, collected in a trial of the OX40 agonist ivuxolimab. All receptors come from an adult with an advanced solid tumor such as melanoma, head and neck, liver or kidney cancer. The conserved cysteine and the conserved F or W are not part of the CDR3 here. Fields, in order: J gene, V gene, clone size, D gene, CDR3 protein. D genes are given only for firm matches. Rows give clone size only sometimes, using once, few, many, or a class for an expanded clone.

J: TRBJ2-3; V: TRBV4-3; size: .; D: .; CDR3: ASSQDVRGAADTQY
J: TRBJ2-7; V: TRBV4-2; size: .; D: .; CDR3: ASSSADSSSYEQY
J: TRBJ2-3; V: TRBV27; size: .; D: .; CDR3: ASSLTLRTGEGADTQY
J: TRBJ1-4; V: TRBV11-2; size: .; D: .; CDR3: ASSLEKREQWINEKLF
J: TRBJ1-2; V: TRBV5-4; size: .; D: TRBD1; CDR3: ASSWTGRVNGYT
J: TRBJ1-3; V: TRBV4-3; size: .; D: .; CDR3: ASSQDSSSSGNTIY
J: TRBJ2-3; V: TRBV4-3; size: .; D: .; CDR3: ASSQESASETDTQY
J: TRBJ2-7; V: TRBV7-2; size: .; D: TRBD2; CDR3: ASSLGFGGAHEQY
J: TRBJ1-1; V: TRBV19; size: few; D: TRBD1; CDR3: ASSPGQGNTEAF
J: TRBJ1-1; V: TRBV7-9; size: .; D: .; CDR3: ASLRTVGTEAF
J: TRBJ2-1; V: TRBV29-1; size: .; D: .; CDR3: SVVAANEQF
J: TRBJ2-7; V: TRBV7-6; size: .; D: .; CDR3: ASSLEEGRWRGEQY
J: TRBJ2-7; V: TRBV19; size: .; D: .; CDR3: ASSPFQGDYEQY
J: TRBJ2-3; V: TRBV5-1; size: .; D: .; CDR3: ASSFNADTQY
J: TRBJ2-7; V: TRBV5-6; size: .; D: .; CDR3: ASSSGDTLYEQY
J: TRBJ2-3; V: TRBV9; size: .; D: .; CDR3: ASSQPMGQKTTDTQY
J: TRBJ1-1; V: TRBV7-9; size: .; D: .; CDR3: ASSLGPKYVNTEAF
J: TRBJ1-4; V: TRBV19; size: once; D: .; CDR3: ASRPWGSYEKLF
J: TRBJ2-5; V: TRBV10-2; size: .; D: .; CDR3: ASSEFSTGTPQETQY
J: TRBJ2-7; V: TRBV7-8; size: .; D: TRBD2; CDR3: ASSPGTSGVYEQY
J: TRBJ1-2; V: TRBV27; size: .; D: .; CDR3: ASSPVYNYGYT
J: TRBJ2-1; V: TRBV29-1; size: .; D: .; CDR3: SVASGNEQF